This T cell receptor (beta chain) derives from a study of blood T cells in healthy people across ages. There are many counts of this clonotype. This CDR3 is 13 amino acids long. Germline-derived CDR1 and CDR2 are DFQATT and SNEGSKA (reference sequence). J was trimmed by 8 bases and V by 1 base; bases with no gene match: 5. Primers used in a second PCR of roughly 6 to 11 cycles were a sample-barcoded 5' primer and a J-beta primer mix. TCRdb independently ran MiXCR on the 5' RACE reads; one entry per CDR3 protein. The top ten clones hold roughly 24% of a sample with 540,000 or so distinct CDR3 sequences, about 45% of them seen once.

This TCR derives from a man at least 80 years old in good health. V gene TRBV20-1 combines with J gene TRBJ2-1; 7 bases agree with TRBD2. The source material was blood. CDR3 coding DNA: TGCAGTGCTAGAGCGGGCGGGAGACATGAGCAGTTCTTC. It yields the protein CSARAGGRHEQFF.